This TCR beta chain came from a study of T-cell reconstitution after alpha-beta-depleted transplantation in children. This clonotype was recorded a few times. The target antigen is unknown. General study findings and limits: After transplant, at about two months, alpha-beta T cells were reportedly derived from several hundred expanded graft clones.

Molecular barcoding with unique molecular identifiers was used for the TCRbeta library. MiXCR, run by TCRdb on the PCR reads, gives a single entry per CDR3 protein. This sample yields fewer than 500,000 distinct CDR3 sequences, of which around 46% are seen a single time; roughly 27% belongs to the top ten. The TCR sequence derives from a girl aged 2 to 9 with aplastic anemia, due to receive a stem cell transplant. The sequencing used PBMCs, collected before TCRalphabeta/CD19-depleted stem cell transplant.

The CDR3 reads CASRTNRAISGNTIYF. CDR3 nucleotide sequence: TGTGCCAGCAGAACAAACAGGGCTATCTCTGGAAACACCATATATTTT. The chain employs TRBV7-9 and TRBJ1-3; a weak D match, TRBD1 (6 bases). V was cut by 6 bases and J by 0 bases, with 15 bases left in between. Germline CDR1 reads SEHNR; CDR2 reads FQNEAQ (reference sequence). The CDR3 has 16 residues.